The 14 T cell receptor beta chains in this list originate from one sample, sequenced in a study of regulatory T cells in long-lasting Graves disease. Regarding time point: newly diagnosed GD, antithyroid drugs for less than 3 months. Scientists built the TCR library using RNA that was extracted from PBMCs. CDR3-region Arm-PCR and iRepertoire HTBI primers produced the TCR beta libraries. Using its own MiXCR run on the multiplex PCR reads, TCRdb lists one record per CDR3 protein. The data contain under 250,000 distinct CDR3 sequences, roughly 18% of them singletons. This same sample was also taken into another study, of T cells in Graves' hyperthyroidism and ophthalmopathy.

Here the sequenced sample was peripheral blood mononuclear cells (PBMCs), taken at new diagnosis, from a patient treated with antithyroid drugs. The receptors derive from a woman aged 30 to 39 with Graves disease.

This clonotype was recorded at least ten times. The rearrangement links TRBV6-2 or TRBV6-3 to TRBJ2-1; the match to TRBD2 covers 7 bases. The CDR3 spans 16 residues. V lost 0 bases, J lost 3 bases, and 5 bases stayed unmatched. CDR1 and CDR2 (germline): MNHEY, SVGEGT. The CDR3 is CASSYSSGTYYNEQFF. The CDR3 region has the DNA TGTGCCAGCAGTTACTCGAGCGGGACGTACTACAATGAGCAGTTCTTC.

V gene TRBV2 combines with J gene TRBJ1-6; D is ambiguous. The CDR3 runs to 12 residues. V gave up 6 bases and J gave up 5 bases, with 5 bases separating them. Per germline, CDR1 SNHLY and CDR2 FYNNEI. The CDR3, as DNA: TGTGCCAGCAGAGTAGATAATTCACCCCTCCACTTT. This codes for CASRVDNSPLHF.

This clonotype was picked up a small number of times. This chain joins TRBV6-5 and TRBJ2-3, with TRBD2 matching over 15 bases. The germline V gene encodes CDR1 MNHEY and CDR2 SVGAGI. This CDR3 is 17 amino acids long. Losses at the gene ends were 2 bases for V and 5 bases for J; bases not matched to a gene: 5. The CDR3 sequence is CASSYRTSGGEGDTQYF. The CDR3 nucleotides read TGTGCCAGCAGTTACCGGACTAGCGGGGGGGAGGGAGATACGCAGTATTTT.

In its sample, this clonotype was seen many times. The chain couples TRBV6-2 or TRBV6-3 to TRBJ1-6; 9 bases line up with TRBD1. CDR3 length equals 16 residues. Germline values: CDR1 MNHEY, CDR2 SVGEGT. With V trimmed by 4 bases and J by 7 bases, 8 bases remained unmatched. CDR3 protein: CASSSRTGTGNSPLHF. The CDR3 region has the DNA TGTGCCAGCAGTTCCCGAACCGGGACAGGGAATTCACCCCTCCACTTT.

This clonotype was counted only a few times. CDR3: CASSMGGSLYQPQHF. In DNA form, the CDR3 reads TGTGCCAGTAGTATGGGGGGGTCCCTCTATCAGCCCCAGCATTTT. V and J are TRBV19 and TRBJ1-5; possible D gene TRBD1, 5 bases. Germline V CDR1 and CDR2: LNHDA, SQIVND (reference sequence). Trimming took off 3 bases at V and 5 bases at J, with 14 bases between the two ends. The CDR3 is 15 amino acids. The whole variable domain, remainder taken from reference TRBV19 and TRBJ1-5, is DGGITQSPKYLFRKEGQNVTLSCEQNLNHDAMYWYRQDPGQGLRLIYYSQIVNDFQKGDIAEGYSVSREKKESFPLTVTSAQKNPTAFYLCASSMGGSLYQPQHFGDGTRLSIL.

Worth noting for this clonotype: This clone may be a read error of a much larger clone one base away. Here the CDR3 DNA reads TGCAGCGTTGATACACTGAACACCGGGAAGCTGTTTTTT. This gives the protein CSVDTLNTGKLFF. The rearrangement links TRBV29-1 to TRBJ2-2; D is perhaps TRBD2 (5 bases). This CDR3 has 13 residues. Germline CDR1 is SQVTM and CDR2 is ANQGSEA.

The V call is TRBV20-1, the J call TRBJ2-1; D gene ambiguous. The V end lost 1 base, the J end lost 4 bases, and 14 bases lay between the germline ends. CDR3 length equals 15 residues. Germline lookup yields CDR1 DFQATT and CDR2 SNEGSKA (reference sequence). The CDR3 here is CSARGFPPSYNEQFF. CDR3 sequence (DNA): TGCAGTGCTAGAGGGTTCCCCCCTAGTTACAATGAGCAGTTCTTC.

This clonotype appeared a few times. The gene calls are TRBV7-3 and TRBJ2-7, with D tentatively TRBD2 (6 bases). The ends were cut back, 2 bases at V and 7 bases at J, with 18 bases in the middle. Germline V gene lookup returns CDR1 SGHTA and CDR2 FQGTGA. CDR3 length: 15 residues. The chain's CDR3 is CASSLPPGVFREQYF. In DNA, the CDR3 is TGTGCCAGCAGCTTACCCCCGGGGGTGTTTCGTGAGCAGTACTTC. Variable domain in full (rest from reference TRBV7-3 and TRBJ2-7): GAGVSQTPSNKVTEKGKYVELRCDPISGHTALYWYRQSLGQGPEFLIYFQGTGAADDSGLPNDRFFAVRPEGSVSTLKIQRTERGDSAVYLCASSLPPGVFREQYFGPGTRLTVT.

The sample holds many counts of this clonotype. The chain combines TRBV28 with TRBJ1-1; D perhaps matches TRBD1 (6 bases). Germline V gives CDR1 MDHEN, CDR2 SYDVKM. V lost 3 bases to trimming and J lost 11 bases, with 13 bases between them. This CDR3 region has 12 residues. CDR3: CASSFKQGGAFF. The CDR3 nucleotides are TGTGCCAGCAGTTTTAAACAGGGAGGGGCTTTCTTT.

This clonotype came up many times. The J gene is TRBJ1-1, the V gene TRBV27; weak D call: TRBD1 (5 bases). The germline V gene has CDR1 MNHEY and CDR2 SMNVEV (reference sequence). The V and J ends lost 6 bases and 1 base respectively, with 9 bases between them. The CDR3 length is 13 residues. Written as DNA, the CDR3 is TGTGCCAGCAGGGGACCGGGGAACACTGAAGCTTTCTTT. Translated: CASRGPGNTEAFF.

In its sample, this clonotype was seen many times. The chain links TRBV12-3 or TRBV12-4 to TRBJ2-7; possible D gene TRBD2, 6 bases. The CDR3 covers 13 residues. Between the trimmed V and J ends, which lost 6 bases and 1 base, there was a span of 10 bases. DNA for the CDR3: TGTGCCAGCAGCGGGGACTCTTCCTACGAGCAGTACTTC. Its translation: CASSGDSSYEQYF.

There are many counts of this clonotype. V gene TRBV5-8 combines with J gene TRBJ2-2, with unresolved D. V was shortened by 0 bases and J by 6 bases, with 9 bases between the two germline ends. Germline V lookup: CDR1 SGHTS, CDR2 YDEGEE. This CDR3 comprises 14 residues. CDR3 loop: CASSLDQVPGELFF. The DNA of the CDR3 is TGTGCCAGCAGCTTGGATCAGGTCCCCGGGGAGCTGTTTTTT.

This clonotype was picked up many times. This chain joins TRBV13 and TRBJ2-7; perhaps TRBD2 as D (5 bases). CDR1 and CDR2 from the germline V gene are PRHDT and FYEKMQ (reference sequence). The V gene lost 6 bases and the J gene lost 3 bases, with 12 bases spanning the gap. The CDR3 spans 13 residues. CDR3 residues: CASRRGKDYEQYF. CDR3 nucleotides: TGTGCCAGCAGACGGGGAAAGGACTACGAGCAGTACTTC.

In its sample, this clonotype was seen many times. The chain carries TRBV19 and TRBJ1-5, with 8 bases that match TRBD1. The CDR3 totals 14 residues. The germline V gene has CDR1 LNHDA and CDR2 SQIVND (reference sequence). V shed 3 bases and J 4 bases; nucleotides not matched to a gene: 2. CDR3 nucleotide sequence: TGTGCCAGTAGTATCAACAGGGGGAATCAGCCCCAGCATTTT. The encoded protein is CASSINRGNQPQHF.